The 5 T cell receptor beta chains in this list originate from one sample, sequenced in a study of T cell repertoires in cytomegalovirus infection. TCRdb redid the calling of the reads with MiXCR, one entry per CDR3 protein. Of approximately 1,000,000 distinct CDR3 sequences listed, roughly 31% are singletons. Their target antigens are unknown. Specimen: cultured CD8+ T cells from PBMCs, collected from culture after CMV antigen stimulation. The receptors stem from a human donor in good health (CMV status not recorded). Some clones in this sample may be carry-over from other donors' samples.

The chain has TRBV7-6 and TRBJ2-3; 8 nucleotides agree with TRBD1. CDR1 and CDR2 (germline): SGHVS, FNYEAQ. V shed 1 base and J 3 bases; nucleotides not matched to a gene: 9. The CDR3 is made up of 17 amino acids. CDR3 sequence (DNA): TGTGCCAGCAGCTTAGGGGCAGGGGGCATCGGTACAGATACGCAGTATTTT. It specifies CASSLGAGGIGTDTQYF. The whole variable domain, remainder taken from reference TRBV7-6 and TRBJ2-3, is GAGVSQSPRYKVTKRGQDVALRCDPISGHVSLYWYRQALGQGPEFLTYFNYEAQQDKSGLPNDRFSAERPEGSISTLTIQRTEQRDSAMYRCASSLGAGGIGTDTQYFGPGTRLTVL.

This chain uses TRBV6-2 or TRBV6-3 with TRBJ2-7; tentative D call: TRBD1 (6 bases). CDR1 is MNHEY, CDR2 SVGEGT, per germline. This CDR3 spans 13 amino acids. V was pared by 6 bases and J by 2 bases, with 11 bases between. CDR3 in DNA: TGTGCCAGCAGGAAGGACAGTCCCTACGAGCAGTACGTC. Translating it yields CASRKDSPYEQYV.

With respect to this clonotype: Being one base from a much bigger clone, this may be a read error. The chain recombines TRBV7-2 with TRBJ2-3; D might be TRBD1 (6 bases). Per germline, CDR1 SGHTA and CDR2 FQGNSA. The CDR3 covers 18 residues. Trimming left V 6 bases short and J 11 bases short, with 33 bases between. In DNA form, the CDR3 reads TGTGCCAGCAGTTTCGGGACGGCATTGAGGGGGTTGAATTATGGGCAGTATTTT. Translating it yields CASSFGTALRGLNYGQYF. The whole variable domain, remainder taken from reference TRBV7-2 and TRBJ2-3, is GAGVSQSPSNKVTEKGKDVELRCDPISGHTALYWYRQSLGQGLEFLIYFQGNSAPDKSGLPSDRFSAERTGGSVSTLTIQRTQQEDSAVYLCASSFGTALRGLNYGQYFGPGTRLTVL.

In regard to this clonotype: A much bigger clone sits one base away, suggesting this may be a read error. J is TRBJ2-7 and V is TRBV7-2; no definite D call. Germline CDR1 is SGHTA and CDR2 is FQGNSA. This CDR3 has 12 residues. CDR3 region: CANSFASYEQYF. The CDR3 DNA follows: TGTGCCAACAGCTTCGCCTCCTACGAGCAGTACTTC.

The chain couples TRBV27 to TRBJ2-1, with no clear D. Trimming removed 7 bases at V and 9 bases at J, with 13 bases between. CDR1 is MNHEY, CDR2 SMNVEV, per germline (reference sequence). The length of the CDR3 is 12 residues. The CDR3 DNA reads as TGTGCCAGCATTCTCACGGTGGGTGAGCAGTTCTTC. Amino acids: CASILTVGEQFF.